Described below is a single T cell receptor beta chain sequence and its context. Measured with immunoSEQ multiplex PCR; TCRdb has only the in-frame clones, and not every one. The sample contains about 70,000 clones, approximately 85% of which appear only once. The CDR3 totals 17 residues. J lost 3 bases, V lost 4 bases, and 14 bases had no gene match. The sample is drawn from a study of blood T cell repertoires in COVID-19. Looking at the study overall: Specimens from acute and convalescent COVID-19 originated in the United States, Italy and Spain. The cDNA or gDNA used as material had been derived from T cells, B-cell-depleted T cells, or PBMCs.

The sequenced sample was peripheral blood. This chain connects TRBV5-3 to TRBJ2-3, with 7 bases fitting TRBD1. TRBV5-3 is filed as an ORF, its function uncertain. This receptor was taken from an elderly woman with active or convalescent COVID-19. This CDR3 reads CARSRQGPIDRTDTQYF. For the CDR3, the DNA is TGTGCCAGAAGCCGACAGGGTCCGATAGATAGAACAGATACGCAGTATTTT.